A selection of T cell receptor beta chains follows, all from one sample in a study of technical replicates of blood from a few donors. The method was immunoSEQ multiplex PCR; TCRdb's version includes in-frame clones alone and lacks a portion of them. Found here are about 84,000 clones, around 97% of them singletons; the top ten hold around 0.18%. The specimen was T cells isolated from PBMCs. These receptors all come from a human donor in good health. CDR3s include the opening cysteine and the closing phenylalanine or tryptophan. The D gene is left open where the match is weak.

TRBD1,TRBJ1-2,TRBV25-1,TGTGCCAGCACAGGGGGATTTAACTATGGCTACACCTTC,CASTGGFNYGYTF
.,TRBJ2-7,TRBV21-1,TGTGCCAGCGCGACAACAATTAAATCAGGGTCCTACGAGCAGTACTTC,CASATTIKSGSYEQYF
TRBD1,TRBJ1-4,TRBV10-2,TGCGCCAGCAGGCACAGGACAGGGGGTTGGGAAAAACTGTTTTTT,CASRHRTGGWEKLFF
TRBD2,TRBJ2-1,TRBV30,TGTGCCTGGAGTAGGCTAGCGGGGGTACCGAATGAGCAGTTCTTC,CAWSRLAGVPNEQFF
.,TRBJ1-1,TRBV5-1,TGCGCCAGCAGCCCAGGGGTTACGAACACTGAAGCTTTCTTT,CASSPGVTNTEAFF
TRBD2,TRBJ2-1,TRBV15,TGTGCCACCAGCAAGAGTCCTGGCGGGAGGGCCAGTGGGAGTGAGCAGTTCTTC,CATSKSPGGRASGSEQFF
.,TRBJ2-1,TRBV28,TGTGCCAGCAGTCCCACCTACAATGAGCAGTTCTTC,CASSPTYNEQFF
TRBD2,TRBJ2-5,TRBV5-4,TGTGCCAGCAGCGAAGCCGGGACTAGCGGGCGAGAGACCCAGTACTTC,CASSEAGTSGRETQYF
TRBD1,TRBJ2-3,TRBV5-1,TGCGCCAGCAGCTTGGTTGTAACAGGGGGCATGGATACGCAGTATTTT,CASSLVVTGGMDTQYF
.,TRBJ2-7,TRBV7-7,TGTGCCAGCAGCTTACGGGCAGGGGACACCTACGAGCAGTACTTC,CASSLRAGDTYEQYF
TRBD2,TRBJ2-7,TRBV28,TGTGCCAGCAGGACTACCGGGACTATCGTCTACGAGCAGTACTTC,CASRTTGTIVYEQYF